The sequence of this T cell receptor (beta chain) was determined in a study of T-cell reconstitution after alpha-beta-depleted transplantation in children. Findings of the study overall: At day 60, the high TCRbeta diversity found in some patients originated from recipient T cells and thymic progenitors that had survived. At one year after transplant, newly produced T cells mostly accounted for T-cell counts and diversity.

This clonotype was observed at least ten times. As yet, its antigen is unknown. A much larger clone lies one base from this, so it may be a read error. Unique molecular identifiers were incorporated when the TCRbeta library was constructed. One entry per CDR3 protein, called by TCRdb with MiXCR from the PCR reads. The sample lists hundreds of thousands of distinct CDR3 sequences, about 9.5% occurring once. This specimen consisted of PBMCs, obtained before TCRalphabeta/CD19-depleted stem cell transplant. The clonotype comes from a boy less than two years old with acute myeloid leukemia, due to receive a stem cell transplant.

CDR3 amino acids: CAISLQGGSDTQYF. The CDR3 DNA reads as TGTGCCATCAGCTTACAAGGGGGCTCCGATACGCAGTATTTT. The V gene is TRBV7-9, the J gene TRBJ2-3, with 7 bases fitting TRBD1. This CDR3 comprises 14 residues. Germline CDR1 SEHNR, CDR2 FQNEAQ (reference sequence).